The 20 T cell receptor beta chains in this list originate from one sample, sequenced in a study of blood T cells in healthy people across ages. Using a J-beta primer mix together with a sample-barcoded 5' primer, a second PCR was run for roughly 6 to 11 cycles. MiXCR, applied by TCRdb to the 5' RACE reads, yields one record per CDR3 protein. This sample has 910,000 or so distinct CDR3 sequences, with just over 50% found just once. Sequencing was done on a sample of blood. These receptors were taken from a woman aged 55-75 years in good health.

The CDR3 loop is CASSYLGTSGTPIYEQYF. The CDR3, as DNA: TGTGCCAGCAGTTACCTTGGGACTAGCGGGACGCCTATATACGAGCAGTACTTC. The V and J genes are TRBV6-5 and TRBJ2-7; 13 positions match TRBD2. Germline-derived CDR1 and CDR2 are MNHEY and SVGAGI. This CDR3 contains 18 residues. V trimming: 2 bases; J trimming: 4 bases; junction bases outside the gene matches: 11.

This sequence joins TRBV3-1 and TRBJ2-4, with a tentative D call TRBD2 (6 bases). The J call could be wrong; TRBJ2-7 is a better fit for the DNA end. In germline, CDR1 is LGHDT, CDR2 YNNKEL (reference sequence). This CDR3 contains 17 residues. CDR3 sequence: CASSQEPDTLAYYEQYF. Here the CDR3 DNA reads TGTGCCAGCAGCCAAGAGCCCGACACTCTAGCGTACTACGAGCAGTACTTC.

This clonotype was seen only a few times. The J gene is TRBJ2-1, the V gene TRBV3-1, with TRBD2 identical over 9 bases. The V and J ends lost 1 base and 8 bases, in that order; junction bases with no gene match: 12. Looked up from germline, CDR1 is LGHDT and CDR2 is YNNKEL (reference sequence). This CDR3 is built from 17 residues. In DNA, the CDR3 is TGTGCCAGCAGCCAAGTTAATTGGGGACTAGCTTTTCATGAGCAGTTCTTC. This gives the protein CASSQVNWGLAFHEQFF.

This clonotype was seen a handful of times. The chain uses TRBV3-1 and TRBJ1-2; 7 bases agree with TRBD1. The V segment lost 6 bases and the J segment 5 bases; nucleotides outside the gene matches: 15. The CDR3 is 16 residues long. Per the germline V gene, CDR1 is LGHDT and CDR2 is YNNKEL (reference sequence). In DNA, the CDR3 is TGTGCCAGCAGATCAGGGGGACGGACAATGTATTATGGCTACACCTTC. This gives the protein CASRSGGRTMYYGYTF.

This clonotype was observed once. In nucleotides, the CDR3 is TGTGCCAGCAGCTTAGTCGGCGGGAGGATCACCGGGGAGCTGTTTTTT. It codes for CASSLVGGRITGELFF. The chain has TRBV7-9 and TRBJ2-2; TRBD2 aligns across 8 bases. Trimming removed 1 base from V and 4 bases from J; junction bases left unmatched: 5. Germline lookup yields CDR1 SEHNR and CDR2 FQNEAQ (reference sequence). The CDR3 loop spans 16 amino acids.

This clonotype was observed a handful of times. The chain recombines TRBV20-1 with TRBJ2-7; D might be TRBD2 (6 bases). The CDR3 length is 15 residues. V lost 1 base and J lost 5, with 18 bases in between. Per germline, CDR1 DFQATT and CDR2 SNEGSKA (reference sequence). The CDR3 DNA sequence: TGCAGTGCTAGAGGACTTCCGGGACTGCCGGACGAGCAGTACTTC. Translation gives CSARGLPGLPDEQYF.

In nucleotides, the CDR3 is TGTGCCTGGAGCGCTCAGGGGGGTCGGAACACTGAAGCTTTCTTT. This encodes CAWSAQGGRNTEAFF. The chain uses TRBV30 and TRBJ1-1, with 7 bases lining up with TRBD1. V dropped 3 bases and J dropped 1; count of bases not matched to a gene: 8. Germline V lookup: CDR1 GTSNPN, CDR2 SVGIG (reference sequence). The CDR3 loop spans 15 amino acids.

The rearrangement links TRBV29-1 to TRBJ2-1; no firm D call. Germline V lookup: CDR1 SQVTM, CDR2 ANQGSEA. V was clipped by 4 bases and J by 3 bases, with 13 bases between them. The length of the CDR3 is 14 residues. The CDR3 nucleotides read TGCAGCGTTGTTCCCGACCTTCTCTACAATGAGCAGTTCTTC. Protein sequence: CSVVPDLLYNEQFF.

The rearrangement links TRBV6-2 or TRBV6-3 to TRBJ2-7; 12 positions agree with TRBD2. The V gene's germline CDR1 is MNHEY and CDR2 SVGEGT. This CDR3 has 14 amino acids. With V trimmed by 7 bases and J by 3 bases, 4 bases remained unmatched. The CDR3 DNA sequence: TGTGCCAGCAATCGACTAGCGGGAGTCTACGAGCAGTACTTC. Its protein is CASNRLAGVYEQYF.

The chain links TRBV7-2 to TRBJ2-6; D may match TRBD1 or TRBD2 (7 bases each). The length of the CDR3 is 20 residues. V lost 3 bases, J lost 0 bases, and 21 bases lay in between. The V gene's germline CDR1 is SGHTA and CDR2 FQGNSA. The CDR3 DNA reads as TGTGCCAGCAGCTTCGCACTCCCCAGGGGGAGGGACTCTGGGGCCAACGTCCTGACTTTC. Translating it yields CASSFALPRGRDSGANVLTF.

The gene calls are TRBV9 and TRBJ2-3; D unclear. CDR1 is SGDLS and CDR2 is YYNGEE in the germline V gene. CDR3 length: 14 residues. With 3 bases removed from V and 1 base from J, the gap between germline ends came to 9 bases. CDR3: CASSDSLRTDTQYF. For the CDR3, the DNA is TGTGCCAGCAGCGATAGCTTACGCACAGATACGCAGTATTTT.

With respect to this clonotype: A much larger clone lies a single base off, so this may be a read error. The rearrangement links TRBV7-2 to TRBJ2-3; 8 bases are shared with TRBD2. The trim removed 5 bases at V and 8 bases at J, leaving 18 bases unmatched. Germline CDR1 and CDR2: SGHTA and FQGNSA. The CDR3 covers 17 residues. The CDR3 here is CASSPLKAGDPGATQYF. For the CDR3, the DNA is TGTGCCAGCAGCCCCCTAAAAGCGGGAGACCCCGGAGCTACGCAGTATTTT.

For the CDR3, the DNA is TGCAGTGCTAGAGGAGGATCTGAGACCCAGTACTTC. Encoded protein: CSARGGSETQYF. The gene calls are TRBV20-1 and TRBJ2-5; D gene unclear. The germline V gene has CDR1 DFQATT and CDR2 SNEGSKA (reference sequence). Trimming took 1 base from V and 5 from J, leaving 8 bases between them. CDR3 length: 12 residues.

This clonotype was detected a few times. V and J are TRBV29-1 and TRBJ2-3, with 9 bases matching TRBD1. The J segment lost 11 bases and the V segment lost 5 bases, leaving 11 bases of the junction unmatched. CDR3 length: 13 residues. In germline, CDR1 is SQVTM, CDR2 ANQGSEA. The CDR3 DNA is TGCAGCGTTCGACCGGGACAGGGCACGAGGCAGTATTTT. The encoded protein is CSVRPGQGTRQYF.

Note on this clonotype: Mismatch with germline at one junction end may stem from a read error. The chain carries TRBV20-1 and TRBJ2-5; D not resolved. CDR1 is DFQATT, CDR2 SNEGSKA, per germline (reference sequence). The CDR3 is 11 amino acids. The CDR3 coding sequence is TGCAGTGCTAGCCCACAAGCGACCCAGTACTTC. This translates into CSASPQATQYF.

CDR3 residues: CSARISNNEQFF. As DNA, the CDR3 is TGCAGTGCTAGAATCAGCAACAATGAGCAGTTCTTC. J is TRBJ2-1 and V is TRBV20-1; no definite D call. Germline lookup yields CDR1 DFQATT and CDR2 SNEGSKA (reference sequence). The CDR3 consists of 12 residues. V lost 2 bases to trimming and J lost 5 bases, with 7 bases between them.

V is TRBV13 and J is TRBJ2-1, with D perhaps given as TRBD1 or TRBD2 (5 bases each). Germline V gene sequence: CDR1 PRHDT, CDR2 FYEKMQ (reference sequence). This CDR3 contains 15 residues. The V and J ends lost 1 base and 10 bases respectively, with 17 bases between them. The CDR3 loop reads CASSLDGHGGGEQFF. CDR3 in DNA: TGTGCCAGCAGCTTAGATGGACATGGGGGTGGCGAGCAGTTCTTC.

The CDR3 is CASSSGLARADTQYF. The CDR3 region has the DNA TGTGCCAGCAGTTCGGGACTAGCGCGAGCAGATACGCAGTATTTT. The chain combines TRBV5-5 with TRBJ2-3; 10 bases map to TRBD2. Losses at the gene ends were 5 bases for V and 4 bases for J; bases not matched to a gene: 7. This CDR3 comprises 15 residues. Germline values: CDR1 SGHKS, CDR2 YYEKEE (reference sequence).

The sample holds a few counts of this clonotype. This sequence joins TRBV20-1 and TRBJ2-1; D is ambiguous. CDR3 length: 12 residues. Germline values: CDR1 DFQATT, CDR2 SNEGSKA (reference sequence). The V end lost 2 bases, the J end lost 7 bases, and 9 bases lay between the germline ends. CDR3 DNA: TGCAGTGCTAGATTTGAGGAGAATGAGCAGTTCTTC. Its translation: CSARFEENEQFF.

J is TRBJ1-5 and V is TRBV20-1, with D hard to call. The V end was cut by 3 bases, the J end by 0 bases, with 9 bases between. This CDR3 has 14 amino acids. Germline V gene lookup returns CDR1 DFQATT and CDR2 SNEGSKA (reference sequence). Written as DNA, the CDR3 is TGCAGTGCTAGTCCAGATTATAGCAATCAGCCCCAGCATTTT. It translates to CSASPDYSNQPQHF.